This T cell receptor beta chain was obtained from a study of shared clonotypes between healthy human individuals. The wider study: Per-donor plates numbered three CD4 naive, three CD4 memory, two CD8 naive and one CD8 memory.

Points from the study as a whole: Larger estimated richness was generally recorded for naive subsets relative to memory subsets.

A note on this clone: Its antigen is unidentified.

CD8 memory pooled CD45RO+ cells and CCR7-negative CD45RA+ TemRA cells. This CDR3 spans 16 amino acids. Germline lookup yields CDR1 SNHLY and CDR2 FYNNEI. The V end was cut by 5 bases, the J end by 3 bases, with 17 bases between. The data were produced by immunoSEQ multiplex PCR, yet TCRdb's version contains in-frame clones alone and is incomplete. Among fewer than 850,000 clones listed, 90% were seen once. J is TRBJ1-3 and V is TRBV2, with D possibly TRBD1 on 6 matching bases. The specimen was memory CD8+ T cells from PBMCs. Subset indicated: CD45RO+ cells pooled with CCR7-negative TemRA cells. This clonotype originated in a man between 18 and 35 years old in good health. Some clones in this sample may be carry-over from other donors' samples. The CDR3 region is CASSKTRGLGGNTIYF. The DNA of the CDR3 is TGTGCCAGCAGTAAAACCAGGGGCTTGGGTGGAAACACCATATATTTT.